Listed here are 9 T cell receptor beta chains from one sample, sequenced in a study of T cell changes during pregnancy in multiple sclerosis. TCRdb's copy holds only in-frame clones and misses some; the assay was immunoSEQ multiplex PCR. Of about 26,000 clones in the sample, roughly 89% were seen once. The specimen comprised CD8+ T cells from peripheral blood mononuclear cells, sampled in the second trimester of pregnancy. The receptors were sampled from a female donor with multiple sclerosis, enrolled in a pregnancy study.

The chain carries TRBV7-9 and TRBJ2-1; 7 bases are shared with TRBD2. V shed 2 bases, J shed 3 bases, and the junction held 7 bases outside the gene matches. CDR1 and CDR2 from the germline V gene are SEHNR and FQNEAQ (reference sequence). The CDR3 covers 16 residues. CDR3 residues: CASSLSAGAGYNEQFF. Written as DNA, the CDR3 is TGTGCCAGCAGCTTAAGCGCGGGAGCCGGCTACAATGAGCAGTTCTTC.

V is TRBV2 and J is TRBJ2-3; D is possibly TRBD2 (5 bases). The germline V and J ends were trimmed by 2 bases and 2 bases, with 14 bases remaining between them. The CDR3 has 16 residues. The germline V gene encodes CDR1 SNHLY and CDR2 FYNNEI. This CDR3 is CASSEWVGENTDTQYF. The CDR3 coding sequence is TGTGCCAGCAGTGAATGGGTGGGAGAGAACACAGATACGCAGTATTTT.

The V and J genes are TRBV9 and TRBJ2-1; 9 bases map to TRBD2. Germline V gene lookup returns CDR1 SGDLS and CDR2 YYNGEE. The CDR3 is 13 amino acids. V was pared by 0 bases and J by 15 bases, with 7 bases of the junction left unmatched. The DNA for the CDR3 is TGTGCCAGCAGCGTAGACGCGGGAGGGCTTCGGTTCTTC. Its translation: CASSVDAGGLRFF.

The gene calls are TRBV6-4 and TRBJ2-1; TRBD2 matches 11 bases. V lost 10 bases, J lost 10 bases, and 9 bases stayed unmatched. In germline, CDR1 is MRHNA, CDR2 SNTAGT. The CDR3 spans 13 residues. CDR3 coding DNA: TGTGCCACCACCCTGACTAGCGGGAAGGAGCAGTTCTTC. This sequence encodes CATTLTSGKEQFF.

The rearrangement uses TRBV11-2 and TRBJ2-1, with 7 bases that match TRBD2. CDR1 is SGHAT and CDR2 is FQNNGV in the germline V gene. This CDR3 region has 15 residues. The V segment lost 5 bases and the J segment 1 base; nucleotides outside the gene matches: 5. CDR3 residues: CASSRGTTSYNEQFF. The CDR3 bases are TGTGCCAGCAGCCGAGGGACTACTTCCTACAATGAGCAGTTCTTC. The whole variable domain, remainder taken from reference TRBV11-2 and TRBJ2-1, is EAGVAQSPRYKIIEKRQSVAFWCNPISGHATLYWYQQILGQGPKLLIQFQNNGVVDDSQLPKDRFSAERLKGVDSTLKIQPAKLEDSAVYLCASSRGTTSYNEQFFGPGTRLTVL.

V is TRBV15 and J is TRBJ2-7; TRBD2 matches at 8 bases. With V trimmed by 1 base and J by 4 bases, 6 bases remained unmatched. This CDR3 has 15 residues. Germline V gene sequence: CDR1 LNHNV, CDR2 YYDKDF (reference sequence). This chain's CDR3 is CATSRGGGPAYEQYF. The CDR3 nucleotides read TGTGCCACCAGCAGAGGCGGGGGGCCGGCTTACGAGCAGTACTTC. Based on the CDR3 plus reference TRBV15 and TRBJ2-7, the full variable domain is DAMVIQNPRYQVTQFGKPVTLSCSQTLNHNVMYWYQQKSSQAPKLLFHYYDKDFNNEADTPDNFQSRRPNTSFCFLDIRSPGLGDTAMYLCATSRGGGPAYEQYFGPGTRLTVT.

The rearrangement uses TRBV4-3 and TRBJ1-4; D might be TRBD1 (6 bases). Germline lookup yields CDR1 LGHNA and CDR2 YSLEER. The V end was cut by 0 bases, the J end by 5 bases, with 10 bases between. The CDR3 is made up of 15 amino acids. The CDR3 spells CASSQDGGANEKLFF. The CDR3 coding sequence is TGCGCCAGCAGCCAAGACGGGGGGGCCAATGAAAAACTGTTTTTT.

V is TRBV9 and J is TRBJ1-5; D might be TRBD1 (6 bases). This CDR3 has 17 amino acids. The germline V and J ends were trimmed by 0 bases and 0 bases, with 13 bases remaining between them. Germline CDR1 and CDR2: SGDLS and YYNGEE. CDR3 DNA sequence: TGTGCCAGCAGCGTAGGAAACAGGGTCTATAGCAATCAGCCCCAGCATTTT. The encoded protein is CASSVGNRVYSNQPQHF.

The V gene is TRBV19, the J gene TRBJ2-2, with 10 bases matching TRBD2. Germline values: CDR1 LNHDA, CDR2 SQIVND (reference sequence). This CDR3 has 20 amino acids. V gave up 6 bases and J gave up 3 bases; unmatched junction bases: 19. CDR3: CASRGVAPSGSTEDTGELFF. The CDR3 nucleotides read TGTGCCAGTAGGGGAGTAGCGCCTAGCGGGAGTACCGAGGACACCGGGGAGCTGTTTTTT.